Included here is one T cell receptor beta chain sequence, with context. These data come from a study of blood T cell repertoires in COVID-19. Study as a whole: Samples taken during acute and convalescent COVID-19 were collected in the United States, Italy and Spain. Sources were T cells, B-cell-depleted T cells, or PBMCs; the material itself was cDNA or gDNA.

Original processing methods: Estimation of nucleated cell counts relied on the amplification of reference gene primers. Data came from immunoSEQ multiplex PCR; TCRdb stores just in-frame clones and leaves some out. V and J calls and clone size are given by that table; D and trimming were obtained from the DNA. The sample includes 100,000 or so clones, around 81% of them seen just once. CDR3 length: 14 amino acids. With 2 bases clipped from V and 5 bases from J, the junction kept 3 bases outside the gene matches. Germline lookup yields CDR1 SGHAT and CDR2 FQNNGV. The source is a human donor in a cohort sampled during active COVID-19. Sequenced: peripheral blood. The chain couples TRBV11-2 to TRBJ2-5; TRBD1 matches 9 bases. Written as DNA, the CDR3 is TGTGCCAGCAGCTTAACCACAGGGGGCGAGACCCAGTACTTC. Its protein product is CASSLTTGGETQYF.